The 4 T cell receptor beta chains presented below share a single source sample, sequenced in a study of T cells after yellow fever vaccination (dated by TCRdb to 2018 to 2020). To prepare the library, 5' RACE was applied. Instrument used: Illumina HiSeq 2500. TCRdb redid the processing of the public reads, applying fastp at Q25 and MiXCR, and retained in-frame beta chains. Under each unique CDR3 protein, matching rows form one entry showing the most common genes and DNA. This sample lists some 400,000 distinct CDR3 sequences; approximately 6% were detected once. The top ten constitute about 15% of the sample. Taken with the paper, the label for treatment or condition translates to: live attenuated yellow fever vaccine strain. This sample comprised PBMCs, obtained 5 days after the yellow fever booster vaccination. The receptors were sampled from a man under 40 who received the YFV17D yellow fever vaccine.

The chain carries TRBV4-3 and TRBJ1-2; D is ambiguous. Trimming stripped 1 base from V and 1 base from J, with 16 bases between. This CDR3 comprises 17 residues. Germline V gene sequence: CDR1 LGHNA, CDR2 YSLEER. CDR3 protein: CASSQGKGQDVNYGYTF. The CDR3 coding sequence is TGCGCCAGCAGCCAAGGGAAGGGCCAGGATGTTAACTATGGCTACACCTTC.

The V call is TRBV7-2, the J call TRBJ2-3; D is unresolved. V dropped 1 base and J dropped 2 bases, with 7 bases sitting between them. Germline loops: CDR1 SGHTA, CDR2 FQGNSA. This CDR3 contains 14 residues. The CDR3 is CASSLGRHTDTQYF. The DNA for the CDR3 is TGTGCCAGCAGCTTAGGCAGGCACACAGATACGCAGTATTTT.

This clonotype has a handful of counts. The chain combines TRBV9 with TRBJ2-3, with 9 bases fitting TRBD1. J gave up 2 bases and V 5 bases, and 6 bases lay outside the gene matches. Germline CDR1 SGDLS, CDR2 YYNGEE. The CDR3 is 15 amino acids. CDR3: CASSDWTGDTDTQYF. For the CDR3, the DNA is TGTGCCAGCAGTGATTGGACAGGGGACACAGATACGCAGTATTTT. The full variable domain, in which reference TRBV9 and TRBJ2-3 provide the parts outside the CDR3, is DSGVTQTPKHLITATGQRVTLRCSPRSGDLSVYWYQQSLDQGLQFLIQYYNGEERAKGNILERFSAQQFPDLHSELNLSSLELGDSALYFCASSDWTGDTDTQYFGPGTRLTVL.

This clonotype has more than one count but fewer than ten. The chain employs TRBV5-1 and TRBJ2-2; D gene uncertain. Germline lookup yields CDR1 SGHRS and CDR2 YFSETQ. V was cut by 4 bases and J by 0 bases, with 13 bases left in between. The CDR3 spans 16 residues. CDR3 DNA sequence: TGCGCCAGCAGCGACCTCCGGAGCGCGAACACCGGGGAGCTGTTTTTT. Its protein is CASSDLRSANTGELFF.